This entry is about one T cell receptor beta chain. What it recognizes is unknown. The PCR was carried out with 60 Vbeta primers and 13 Jbeta primers. Method: immunoSEQ multiplex PCR; TCRdb's copy keeps in-frame clones and lacks some. The sample has about 130,000 clones, around 67% seen once. This CDR3 contains 13 residues. The V and J ends lost 4 bases and 2 bases respectively, with 9 bases between them. Germline-derived CDR1 and CDR2 are SQVTM and ANQGSEA. This sample was included in a study of cytomegalovirus exposure and HLA in healthy donors. Study information: Unique TCR beta sequences numbering approximately 120 million came from about 179 million T cells in an earlier analysis. Clustering assigned about four fifths of the approximately 400 genotyped donors to the Caucasian-associated ancestry cluster.

Study-level points and caveats: In a later analysis, across HLA loci, associated TCR counts were highest for DRB1, lowest for HLA-C. Presence/absence comparisons presumed near-even sequencing depth among donors.

This chain connects TRBV29-1 to TRBJ1-3; no clear D gene. Specimen: PBMCs. This TCR came from a man in his 60s in good health and CMV-seropositive. The CDR3 sequence is CSVAPRAGNTIYF. CDR3 DNA sequence: TGCAGCGTTGCCCCCCGTGCTGGAAACACCATATATTTT.